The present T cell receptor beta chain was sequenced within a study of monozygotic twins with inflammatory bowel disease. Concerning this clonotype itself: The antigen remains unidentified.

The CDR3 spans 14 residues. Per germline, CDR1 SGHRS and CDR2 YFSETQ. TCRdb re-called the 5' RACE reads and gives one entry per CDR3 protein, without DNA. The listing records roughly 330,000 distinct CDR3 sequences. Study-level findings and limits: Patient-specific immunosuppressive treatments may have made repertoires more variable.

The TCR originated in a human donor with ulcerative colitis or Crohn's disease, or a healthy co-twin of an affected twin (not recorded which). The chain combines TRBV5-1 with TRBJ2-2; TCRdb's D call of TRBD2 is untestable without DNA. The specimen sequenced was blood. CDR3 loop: CASSLDPATGELFF.